In this sample, the clone carrying this T cell receptor beta chain turned up a few times. What it binds is unknown. Each CDR3 protein is one row after TCRdb ran MiXCR on the RACE reads. The profile shows 350,000 to 450,000 distinct CDR3 sequences, approximately 5.1% of them singletons. V shed 3 bases and J 6 bases; nucleotides not matched to a gene: 3. The CDR3 totals 13 residues. CDR1 and CDR2 (germline): SGDLS, YYNGEE. The sample comes from a study of human T cells and chemical hapten exposure. For the study at large: The study enrolled mostly female patients with alopecia areata, totalis or universalis.

The time point was: pre-sensitization, week 0. As for treatment: therapeutic diphenylcyclopropenone sensitization with weekly scalp DPC. Study-wide points: TCRs at high frequency, those above 1 in 1000, did not change with DPC sensitization. Since the donors had alopecia, their immune response may not be the same as that of healthy people.

The sample was whole blood, taken in connection with sensitization to the hapten diphenylcyclopropenone (DPC). This clonotype was sampled from a woman between 50 and 59 years old with alopecia areata. Some clones in this sample may be carry-over from other donors' samples. The gene calls are TRBV9 and TRBJ1-5; 7 bases are shared with TRBD1. CDR3 residues: CASSATGVQPQHF. DNA of the CDR3: TGTGCCAGCAGCGCCACAGGGGTTCAGCCCCAGCATTTT.